Listed below are T cell receptor beta chains from one sample, sequenced in a study of Ad26.COV2.S vaccination and SARS-CoV-2 variants. The table came from immunoSEQ multiplex PCR; TCRdb's copy has only in-frame clones and leaves some out. The data show around 380,000 clones, 75% to 90% seen once. Sequences were derived from peripheral blood, sampled in a trial of Ad26.COV2.S vaccine versus placebo. The receptor source for this set is a person between 18 and 60 years old who received the Ad26.COV2.S COVID-19 vaccine or a placebo. The CDR3 runs from the conserved cysteine through the conserved F or W. Fields, in order: V gene, clone size, D gene, J gene, CDR3 protein, CDR3 DNA. The D gene is left open where the match is weak. Expanded clones get a size class; other rows say once, few or many, or leave the size out.

V: TRBV6-4; size: once; D: TRBD1; J: TRBJ2-3; CDR3: CASSAGDRLTDTQYF; DNA: TGTGCCAGCAGTGCAGGGGACAGACTAACAGATACGCAGTATTTT
V: TRBV19; size: NA; D: NA; J: TRBJ2-1; CDR3: CASSPPGREYNEQFF; DNA: TGTGCCAGTAGCCCCCCGGGACGGGAATACAATGAGCAGTTCTTC
V: TRBV5-6; size: NA; D: NA; J: TRBJ2-1; CDR3: CASSLGTNNEQFF; DNA: TGTGCCAGCAGCTTGGGGACAAACAATGAGCAGTTCTTC
V: TRBV6-5; size: NA; D: NA; J: TRBJ2-2; CDR3: CASGRGTNTGELFF; DNA: TGTGCCAGCGGTAGAGGGACGAACACCGGGGAGCTGTTTTTT
V: TRBV23-1; size: NA; D: NA; J: TRBJ2-4; CDR3: CASSQKVWGIQYF; DNA: TGCGCCAGCAGTCAGAAGGTTTGGGGCATTCAGTACTTC
V: TRBV9; size: NA; D: NA; J: TRBJ1-6; CDR3: CASSLRGFQNSPLHF; DNA: TGTGCCAGCAGCCTCAGAGGATTCCAGAATTCACCCCTCCACTTT
V: TRBV11-2; size: NA; D: NA; J: TRBJ2-5; CDR3: CASSLNAGQGVETQYF; DNA: TGTGCCAGCAGCTTAAATGCGGGGCAGGGGGTGGAGACCCAGTACTTC
V: TRBV3-1/TRBV3-2; size: NA; D: NA; J: TRBJ1-3; CDR3: CASSKKDRGNTIYF; DNA: TGTGCCAGCAGCAAAAAAGACCGAGGAAACACCATATATTTT
V: TRBV4-2; size: NA; D: NA; J: TRBJ2-5; CDR3: CASSQALMGTQYF; DNA: TGTGCCAGCAGCCAAGCCCTAATGGGGACCCAGTACTTC
V: TRBV3-1/TRBV3-2; size: NA; D: NA; J: TRBJ1-1; CDR3: CASSNGHGSNSFF; DNA: TGTGCCAGCAGCAATGGACATGGGTCGAACTCATTCTTT
V: TRBV5-1; size: NA; D: NA; J: TRBJ1-4; CDR3: CASSLGGSGKLFF; DNA: TGCGCCAGCAGTCTGGGAGGAAGTGGAAAACTGTTTTTT
V: TRBV11-2; size: NA; D: TRBD2; J: TRBJ2-3; CDR3: CASSLGATSSQDTQYF; DNA: TGTGCCAGCAGCTTAGGCGCGACTAGCTCCCAAGATACGCAGTATTTT
V: TRBV5-1; size: NA; D: TRBD1; J: TRBJ2-2; CDR3: CASSSGQGSTGELFF; DNA: TGCGCCAGCAGCAGCGGACAGGGAAGCACCGGGGAGCTGTTTTTT
V: TRBV5-1; size: once; D: NA; J: TRBJ2-1; CDR3: CASRGAPSHEQFF; DNA: TGCGCCAGCAGAGGGGCCCCGAGCCATGAGCAGTTCTTC
V: TRBV3-1/TRBV3-2; size: NA; D: NA; J: TRBJ2-1; CDR3: CASSQTNNEQFF; DNA: TGTGCCAGCAGCCAGACTAACAATGAGCAGTTCTTC
V: TRBV4-1; size: NA; D: NA; J: TRBJ2-7; CDR3: CASSQSSRQYF; DNA: TGCGCCAGCAGCCAATCATCAAGGCAGTACTTC
V: TRBV3-1/TRBV3-2; size: few; D: NA; J: TRBJ2-5; CDR3: CASSQEEGGETQYF; DNA: TGTGCCAGCAGCCAAGAGGAGGGCGGAGAGACCCAGTACTTC
V: TRBV19; size: NA; D: NA; J: TRBJ2-2; CDR3: CASTTKSSKNTGELFF; DNA: TGTGCCAGTACAACAAAATCAAGTAAGAACACCGGGGAGCTGTTTTTT
V: TRBV6-1; size: NA; D: NA; J: TRBJ1-5; CDR3: CASSEPSTGYSNQPQHF; DNA: TGTGCCAGCAGTGAACCATCCACGGGATATAGCAATCAGCCCCAGCATTTT
V: TRBV7-9; size: few; D: NA; J: TRBJ1-3; CDR3: CASSLGALSGNTIYF; DNA: TGTGCCAGCAGCTTAGGGGCTCTCTCTGGAAACACCATATATTTT
V: TRBV4-3; size: NA; D: NA; J: TRBJ2-1; CDR3: CASSQPGHSRNEQFF; DNA: TGCGCCAGCAGCCAGCCGGGACACAGTAGGAATGAGCAGTTCTTC
V: TRBV10-3; size: NA; D: TRBD2; J: TRBJ2-1; CDR3: CAISEYQLAENNEQFF; DNA: TGTGCCATCAGTGAGTATCAGCTAGCGGAAAACAATGAGCAGTTCTTC
V: TRBV4-1; size: NA; D: NA; J: TRBJ1-5; CDR3: CASSQEGQGVGQPQHF; DNA: TGCGCCAGCAGCCAAGAGGGCCAGGGCGTGGGTCAGCCCCAGCATTTT
V: TRBV18; size: NA; D: NA; J: TRBJ2-7; CDR3: CASSRPGPKLSSYEQYF; DNA: TGTGCCAGCTCACGTCCGGGACCGAAACTGAGCTCCTACGAGCAGTACTTC
V: TRBV11-2; size: NA; D: TRBD2; J: TRBJ2-7; CDR3: CASSSSQYGRGGNEQYF; DNA: TGTGCCAGCAGCTCCTCCCAATACGGGCGGGGGGGAAATGAGCAGTACTTC
V: TRBV5-5; size: NA; D: NA; J: TRBJ2-3; CDR3: CASNRDGERDTQYF; DNA: TGTGCCAGCAACCGGGACGGCGAGAGGGATACGCAGTATTTT
V: TRBV5-4; size: NA; D: NA; J: TRBJ2-1; CDR3: CASSLTRGNEQFF; DNA: TGTGCCAGCAGCCTTACTAGAGGCAATGAGCAGTTCTTC
V: TRBV12-3/TRBV12-4; size: NA; D: NA; J: TRBJ2-7; CDR3: CASSGRVGEQYF; DNA: TGTGCCAGCAGTGGCAGGGTTGGCGAGCAGTACTTC
V: TRBV12-3/TRBV12-4; size: NA; D: NA; J: TRBJ1-2; CDR3: CASTPDRNYGYTF; DNA: TGTGCCAGCACCCCCGACAGAAACTATGGCTACACCTTC
V: TRBV11-1; size: NA; D: NA; J: TRBJ1-6; CDR3: CASTRGSYNSPLHF; DNA: TGTGCCAGCACCCGGGGCTCCTATAATTCACCCCTCCACTTT
V: TRBV3-1/TRBV3-2; size: NA; D: NA; J: TRBJ2-1; CDR3: CASSLHIGYNNEQFF; DNA: TGTGCCAGCAGCCTACACATAGGGTACAACAATGAGCAGTTCTTC
V: TRBV29-1; size: NA; D: NA; J: TRBJ1-2; CDR3: CSVERGEYGYTF; DNA: TGCAGCGTTGAGAGGGGGGAATATGGCTACACCTTC
V: TRBV10-1; size: many; D: NA; J: TRBJ2-5; CDR3: CASSEEPGDEETQYF; DNA: TGCGCCAGCAGTGAAGAGCCAGGGGACGAAGAGACCCAGTACTTC
V: TRBV23-1; size: once; D: NA; J: TRBJ1-2; CDR3: CANLTGLGGYTF; DNA: TGCGCCAACCTCACAGGGTTGGGTGGCTACACCTTC
V: TRBV18; size: NA; D: NA; J: TRBJ2-1; CDR3: CASSPPIWADSYNEQFF; DNA: TGTGCCAGCTCACCACCGATTTGGGCAGATTCCTACAATGAGCAGTTCTTC
V: TRBV14; size: NA; D: NA; J: TRBJ1-3; CDR3: CASSQSSWTGGNTIYF; DNA: TGTGCCAGCAGCCAAAGCTCGTGGACGGGGGGAAACACCATATATTTT
V: TRBV6-2/TRBV6-3; size: NA; D: NA; J: TRBJ1-2; CDR3: CASSYGQGGGYTF; DNA: TGTGCCAGCAGTTACGGGCAGGGTGGTGGCTACACCTTC
V: TRBV12-3/TRBV12-4; size: NA; D: TRBD1; J: TRBJ1-1; CDR3: CASSFGDRGWAFF; DNA: TGTGCCAGCAGTTTTGGGGACAGGGGGTGGGCTTTCTTT
V: TRBV30; size: NA; D: NA; J: TRBJ1-5; CDR3: CAWSDTNQPQHF; DNA: TGTGCCTGGAGTGACACGAATCAGCCCCAGCATTTT
V: TRBV2; size: NA; D: NA; J: TRBJ1-6; CDR3: CASSDRFAGRPYNSPLHF; DNA: TGTGCCAGCAGTGATCGGTTCGCGGGGAGGCCCTATAATTCACCCCTCCACTTT
V: TRBV7-9; size: NA; D: NA; J: TRBJ1-3; CDR3: CASRSYSGNTIYF; DNA: TGTGCCAGCAGGTCGTACTCTGGAAACACCATATATTTT
V: TRBV6-5; size: NA; D: NA; J: TRBJ1-2; CDR3: CASSPAGVIYGYTF; DNA: TGTGCCAGCAGCCCGGCGGGGGTAATCTATGGCTACACCTTC
V: TRBV4-2; size: NA; D: NA; J: TRBJ2-5; CDR3: CASSQGADFQETQYF; DNA: TGTGCCAGCAGCCAAGGGGCCGACTTCCAAGAGACCCAGTACTTC
V: TRBV28; size: NA; D: TRBD1; J: TRBJ2-7; CDR3: CASSPDRERSYEQYF; DNA: TGTGCCAGCAGTCCCGACAGGGAGAGGTCCTACGAGCAGTACTTC
V: TRBV27; size: NA; D: NA; J: TRBJ1-5; CDR3: CASSLSGQGLYQPQHF; DNA: TGTGCCAGCAGTTTATCGGGGCAGGGACTTTATCAGCCCCAGCATTTT
V: TRBV7-9; size: NA; D: NA; J: TRBJ2-7; CDR3: CASSLGAVFYEQYF; DNA: TGTGCCAGCAGCTTAGGGGCAGTTTTCTACGAGCAGTACTTC
V: TRBV14; size: NA; D: NA; J: TRBJ1-1; CDR3: CASSQSQGTEAFF; DNA: TGTGCCAGCAGCCAAAGCCAGGGGACTGAAGCTTTCTTT
V: TRBV29-1; size: NA; D: NA; J: TRBJ1-1; CDR3: CSVVWGHEAFF; DNA: TGCAGCGTTGTATGGGGTCATGAAGCTTTCTTT
V: TRBV5-8; size: few; D: NA; J: TRBJ1-2; CDR3: CASSPRTIYGYTF; DNA: TGTGCCAGCAGCCCTAGGACAATCTATGGCTACACCTTC